This record covers a single TCR beta chain. Its specific antigen is unknown. Qualities for individual bases were not recorded, and no much larger clone is one base off. Collaborating institutions collected whole blood in K2EDTA tubes following their own protocols. Collaborator samples were shipped for TCRbeta analysis as frozen whole blood, isolated PBMCs, or DNA extracted from either sample type. This sample stems from a study of blood T cell repertoires in COVID-19 (dated by TCRdb to 2018 to 2021). For context, the study as a whole: Collaborator samples came from the United States, Italy and Spain and covered acute and convalescent phases of COVID-19. The material from the prospective study consisted of cDNA or gDNA derived from T cells, B-cell-depleted T cells, or PBMCs. Subjects who had been exposed to COVID-19, were actively infected with it, or had recovered from it provided the deeply sampled blood TCRbeta repertoires that made up the dataset. A freely available public database, intended as a resource for researchers studying the immune response to SARS-CoV-2, is where the repertoires were released. The samples were drawn from two sources: the first 160 participants of the ongoing ImmuneRACE study, and 950 to 1,500 subjects contributed by 6 global collaborators. Sample metadata almost always included a de-identified subject ID, COVID-19 status, age in years and sex. Where HLA class I and class II types were available, the types were taken from metadata supplied by the sample provider, not from assay-based typing. What the research found in general, with its limitations: The quantity of clinical and demographic metadata differed by source and by participant and was supplied without curation.

The CDR3 sequence holds 16 residues, the cysteine and phenylalanine included. The entry retains the CDR3 DNA only, 48 bases that are in frame from base 1. The immunoSEQ Assay, a bias-controlled multiplex PCR, was used to amplify TCRbeta CDR3 regions from genomic DNA. Regarding the original processing steps: The number of nucleated cells in each sample was estimated from the amplification of reference gene primers within the assay. To quantify the absolute abundance of each unique TCRbeta CDR3 rearrangement, sequence reads were collapsed and filtered. For each sample, productive Simpson clonality was calculated as the square root of Simpson's diversity index across productive rearrangements. In TCRdb, the immuneACCESS table is reduced to in-frame sequences with V and J assigned. These tables do not hold every clone; where another copy was compared, an unresolved V gene accounts for under half, and the others remain unexplained. D and trimming were read from the DNA, whereas the V and J calls and clone size are those reported in that table. For this sample the table gives 200,000 to 250,000 clones, of which about four fifths were detected only once. The ten largest make up 2.5% to 3% of the sample.

Material for sequencing was peripheral blood. Recombination linked TRBV21-1 to TRBJ1-6. TRBV21-1 constitutes a pseudogene. The clonotype was recovered from a man in his fifties with active or convalescent COVID-19. The CDR3 here reads CASSKEGSSYNSPLHF. The nucleotide sequence is given as TGTGCCAGCAGCAAAGAAGGGAGTTCCTATAATTCACCCCTCCACTTT.